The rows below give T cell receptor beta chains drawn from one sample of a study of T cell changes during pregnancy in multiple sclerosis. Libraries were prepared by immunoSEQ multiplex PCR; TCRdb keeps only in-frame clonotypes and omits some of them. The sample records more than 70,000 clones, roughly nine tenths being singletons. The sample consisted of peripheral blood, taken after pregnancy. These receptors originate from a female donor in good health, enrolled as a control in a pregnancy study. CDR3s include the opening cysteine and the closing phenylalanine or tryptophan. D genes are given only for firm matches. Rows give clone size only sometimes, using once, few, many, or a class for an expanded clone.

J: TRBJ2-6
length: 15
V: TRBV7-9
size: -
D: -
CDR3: CASSLSLVGANVLTF
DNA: TGTGCCAGCAGCTTAAGCCTCGTTGGGGCCAACGTCCTGACTTTC

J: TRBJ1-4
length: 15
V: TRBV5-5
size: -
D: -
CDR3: CASSLTAKTNEKLFF
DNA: TGTGCCAGCAGCCTGACTGCGAAAACTAATGAAAAACTGTTTTTT

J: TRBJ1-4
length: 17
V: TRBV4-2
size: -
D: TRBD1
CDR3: CASSPHLQGATNEKLFF
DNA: TGTGCCAGCAGCCCCCACCTACAGGGGGCAACTAATGAAAAACTGTTTTTT

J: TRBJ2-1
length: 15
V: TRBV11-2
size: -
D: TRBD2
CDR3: CASSLDGTSNYEQFF
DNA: TGTGCCAGCAGCTTAGATGGGACTAGCAACTATGAGCAGTTCTTC

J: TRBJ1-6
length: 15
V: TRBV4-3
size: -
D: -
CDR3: CASSPGPDRGSPLHF
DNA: TGCGCCAGCAGCCCAGGACCTGACAGAGGTTCACCCCTCCACTTT

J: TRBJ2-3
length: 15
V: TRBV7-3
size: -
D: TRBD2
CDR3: CASSESGGWGDTQYF
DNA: TGTGCCAGCAGTGAGAGCGGGGGTTGGGGAGATACGCAGTATTTT

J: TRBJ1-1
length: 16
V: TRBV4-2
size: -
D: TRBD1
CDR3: CASSQVLRTGNTEAFF
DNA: TGTGCCAGCAGCCAAGTGCTCCGGACAGGGAACACTGAAGCTTTCTTT

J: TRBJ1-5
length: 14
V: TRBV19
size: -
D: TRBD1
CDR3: CASTNRGLGQPQHF
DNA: TGTGCCAGTACCAACAGGGGGCTAGGTCAGCCCCAGCATTTT

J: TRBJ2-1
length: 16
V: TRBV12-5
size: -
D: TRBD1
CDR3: CASGLGGTGSRGEQFF
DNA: TGTGCTAGTGGTTTGGGGGGGACAGGGTCTAGGGGTGAGCAGTTCTTC

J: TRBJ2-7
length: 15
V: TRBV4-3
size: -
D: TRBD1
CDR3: CASSQGRTGYYEQYF
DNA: TGCGCCAGCAGCCAGGGCAGGACAGGATACTACGAGCAGTACTTC

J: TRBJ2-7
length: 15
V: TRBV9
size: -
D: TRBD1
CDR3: CASSYGDRGFYEQYF
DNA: TGTGCCAGCAGCTACGGGGACAGGGGTTTCTACGAGCAGTACTTC

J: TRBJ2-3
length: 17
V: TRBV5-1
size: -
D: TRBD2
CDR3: CASSLVASGGRGDTQYF
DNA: TGCGCCAGCAGCTTGGTCGCTAGCGGGGGGAGAGGAGATACGCAGTATTTT

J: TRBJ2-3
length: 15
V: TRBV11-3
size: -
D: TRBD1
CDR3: CASSPGQGITDTQYF
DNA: TGTGCCAGCAGCCCTGGACAGGGGATCACAGATACGCAGTATTTT

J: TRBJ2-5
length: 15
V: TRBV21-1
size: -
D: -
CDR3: CASSNGAGGVETQYF
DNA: TGTGCCAGCAGCAATGGGGCAGGGGGCGTAGAGACCCAGTACTTC

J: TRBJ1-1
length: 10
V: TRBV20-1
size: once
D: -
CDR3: CSARLTAAFF
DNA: TGCAGTGCCCGACTGACAGCAGCTTTCTTT

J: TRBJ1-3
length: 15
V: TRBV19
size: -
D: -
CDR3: CASSVAGGSGNTIYF
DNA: TGTGCCAGTAGTGTCGCCGGGGGATCTGGAAACACCATATATTTT

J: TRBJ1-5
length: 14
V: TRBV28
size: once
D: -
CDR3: CASSFAGENQPQHF
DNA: TGTGCCAGCAGTTTTGCAGGGGAAAATCAGCCCCAGCATTTT

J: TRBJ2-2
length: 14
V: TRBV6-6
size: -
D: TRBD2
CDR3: CASTLAGNTGELFF
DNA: TGTGCCAGCACCTTAGCGGGGAACACCGGGGAGCTGTTTTTT

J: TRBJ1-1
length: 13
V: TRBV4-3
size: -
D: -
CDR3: CASSWNRETEAFF
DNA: TGCGCCAGCAGCTGGAACAGGGAGACTGAAGCTTTCTTT

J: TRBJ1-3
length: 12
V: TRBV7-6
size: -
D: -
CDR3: CASSPGGNTIYF
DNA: TGTGCCAGCAGCCCCGGGGGAAACACCATATATTTT

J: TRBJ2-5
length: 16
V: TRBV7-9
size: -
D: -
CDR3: CASSLAGGALGETQYF
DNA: TGTGCCAGCAGCTTAGCTGGGGGGGCGCTGGGAGAGACCCAGTACTTC

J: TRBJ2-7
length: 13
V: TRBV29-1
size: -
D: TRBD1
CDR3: CSVGTGGAYEQYF
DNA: TGCAGCGTTGGGACAGGGGGGGCCTACGAGCAGTACTTC

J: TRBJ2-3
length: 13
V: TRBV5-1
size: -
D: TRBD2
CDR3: CASSPRLADTQYF
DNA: TGCGCCAGCAGCCCGCGACTAGCCGATACGCAGTATTTT

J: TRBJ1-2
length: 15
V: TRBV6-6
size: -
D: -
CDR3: CASSYGEGTNYGYTF
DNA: TGTGCCAGCAGTTACGGGGAGGGAACGAACTATGGCTACACCTTC

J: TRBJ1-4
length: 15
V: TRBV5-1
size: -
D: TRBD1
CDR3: CASTRQGFPNEKLFF
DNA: TGCGCCAGCACCAGACAGGGCTTCCCTAATGAAAAACTGTTTTTT

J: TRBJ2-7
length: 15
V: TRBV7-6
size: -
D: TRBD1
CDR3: CASSLGGTGGGEQYF
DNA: TGTGCCAGCAGCTTAGGAGGGACAGGGGGCGGCGAGCAGTACTTC

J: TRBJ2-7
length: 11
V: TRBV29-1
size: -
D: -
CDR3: CSVARSYEQYF
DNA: TGCAGCGTTGCGAGAAGCTACGAGCAGTACTTC

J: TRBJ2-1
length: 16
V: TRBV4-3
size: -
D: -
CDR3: CASSQGIGGTYNEQFF
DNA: TGCGCCAGCAGCCAGGGAATCGGAGGGACGTACAATGAGCAGTTCTTC

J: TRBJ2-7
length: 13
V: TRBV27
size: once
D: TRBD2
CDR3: CASSLDGRVEQYF
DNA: TGTGCCAGCAGTTTGGATGGGAGGGTCGAGCAGTACTTC

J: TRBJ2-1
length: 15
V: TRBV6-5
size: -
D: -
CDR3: CASSLGGPSYNEQFF
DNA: TGTGCCAGCAGTTTGGGGGGGCCGTCCTACAATGAGCAGTTCTTC

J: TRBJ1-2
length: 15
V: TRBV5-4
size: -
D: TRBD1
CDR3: CASSSWTGVTYGYTF
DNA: TGTGCCAGCAGCTCCTGGACAGGGGTAACCTATGGCTACACCTTC

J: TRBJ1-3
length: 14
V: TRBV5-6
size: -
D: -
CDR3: CASSLLISGNTIYF
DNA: TGTGCCAGCAGCTTGTTAATCTCTGGAAACACCATATATTTT

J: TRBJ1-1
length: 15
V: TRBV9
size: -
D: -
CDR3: CASSAQVNMNTEAFF
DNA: TGTGCCAGCAGCGCCCAGGTTAACATGAACACTGAAGCTTTCTTT

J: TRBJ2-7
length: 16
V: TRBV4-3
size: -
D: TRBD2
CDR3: CASSQDLLAISYEQYF
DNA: TGCGCCAGCAGCCAAGATTTACTAGCGATCTCCTACGAGCAGTACTTC

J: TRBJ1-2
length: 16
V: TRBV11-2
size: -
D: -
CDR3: CASSLGASVVNYGYTF
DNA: TGTGCCAGCAGCTTAGGGGCGTCGGTAGTGAACTATGGCTACACCTTC

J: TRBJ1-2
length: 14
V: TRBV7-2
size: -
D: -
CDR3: CASSFQTINYGYTF
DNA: TGTGCCAGCAGCTTTCAGACTATTAACTATGGCTACACCTTC

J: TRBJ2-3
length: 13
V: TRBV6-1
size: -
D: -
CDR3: CASSRDSEGTQYF
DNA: TGTGCCAGCAGTCGGGACTCTGAAGGTACGCAGTATTTT

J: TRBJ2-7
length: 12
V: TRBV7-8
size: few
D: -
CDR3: CASSLPGIEQYF
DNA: TGTGCCAGCAGCTTACCAGGGATCGAGCAGTACTTC

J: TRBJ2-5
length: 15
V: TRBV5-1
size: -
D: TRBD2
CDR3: CASSFAGGHRETQYF
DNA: TGCGCCAGCAGCTTTGCGGGGGGGCACAGAGAGACCCAGTACTTC

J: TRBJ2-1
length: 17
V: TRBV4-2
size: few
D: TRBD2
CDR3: CASSQDSGGSSYNEQFF
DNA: TGTGCCAGCAGCCAAGACAGCGGGGGATCCTCCTACAATGAGCAGTTCTTC

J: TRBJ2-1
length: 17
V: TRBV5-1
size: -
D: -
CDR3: CASSFPRNSGRLQEQFF
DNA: TGCGCCAGCAGCTTTCCTCGAAATTCTGGTCGGTTACAGGAGCAGTTCTTC

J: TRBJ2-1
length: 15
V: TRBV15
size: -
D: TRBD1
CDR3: CATSTDRGRYHEQFF
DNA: TGTGCCACCAGCACGGACAGGGGGCGCTACCATGAGCAGTTCTTC